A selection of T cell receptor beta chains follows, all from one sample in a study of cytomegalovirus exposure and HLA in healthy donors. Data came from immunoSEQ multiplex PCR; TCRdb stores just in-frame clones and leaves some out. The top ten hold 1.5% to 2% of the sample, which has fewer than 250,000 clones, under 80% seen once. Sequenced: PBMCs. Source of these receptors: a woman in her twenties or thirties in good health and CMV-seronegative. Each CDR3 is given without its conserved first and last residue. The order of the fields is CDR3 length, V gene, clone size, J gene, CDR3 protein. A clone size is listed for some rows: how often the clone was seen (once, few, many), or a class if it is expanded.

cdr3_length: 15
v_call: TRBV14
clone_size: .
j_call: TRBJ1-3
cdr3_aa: ASSQSRGVYSGNTIY

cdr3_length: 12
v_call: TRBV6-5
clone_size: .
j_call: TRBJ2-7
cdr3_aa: ASRGDSQIREQY

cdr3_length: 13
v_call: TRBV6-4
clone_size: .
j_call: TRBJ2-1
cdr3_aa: ASSDGGAVNNEQF

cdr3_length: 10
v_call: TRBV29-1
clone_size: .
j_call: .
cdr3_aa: SARDSSYEQY

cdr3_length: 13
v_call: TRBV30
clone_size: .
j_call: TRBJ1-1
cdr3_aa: AWSEGRLSNTEAF

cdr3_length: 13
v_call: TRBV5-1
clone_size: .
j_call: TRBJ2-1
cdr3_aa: ASSLAPLTGDEQF

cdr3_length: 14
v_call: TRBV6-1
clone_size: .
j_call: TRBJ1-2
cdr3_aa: ASSEMGTGIARGYT

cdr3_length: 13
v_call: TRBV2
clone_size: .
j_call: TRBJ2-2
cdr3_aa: ASNYGTTNTGELF

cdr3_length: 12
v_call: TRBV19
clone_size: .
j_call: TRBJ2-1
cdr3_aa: ASSFQRTYNEQF

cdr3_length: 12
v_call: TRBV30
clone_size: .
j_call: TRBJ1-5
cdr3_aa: AWSRGQGGQPQH

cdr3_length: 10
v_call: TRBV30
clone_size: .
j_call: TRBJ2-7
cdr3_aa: AWTAGHYEQY

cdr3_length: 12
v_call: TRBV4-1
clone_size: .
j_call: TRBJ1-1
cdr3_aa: ASSQAYGKTEAF

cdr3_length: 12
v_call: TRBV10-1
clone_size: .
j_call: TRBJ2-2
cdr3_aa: ASSSSGESGELF

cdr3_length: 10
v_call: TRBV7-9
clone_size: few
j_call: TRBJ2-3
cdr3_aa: ASSSSGDTQY

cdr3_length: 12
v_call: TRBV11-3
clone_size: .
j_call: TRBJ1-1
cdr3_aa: ASSLDNSNTEAF

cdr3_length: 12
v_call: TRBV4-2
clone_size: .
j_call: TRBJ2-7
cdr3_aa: ASSQGLVSGEQY

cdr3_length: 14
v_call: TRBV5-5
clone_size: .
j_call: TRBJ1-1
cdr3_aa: ASSYGTGWLNTEAF

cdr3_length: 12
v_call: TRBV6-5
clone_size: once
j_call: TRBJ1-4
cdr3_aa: ASSFSATNEKLF

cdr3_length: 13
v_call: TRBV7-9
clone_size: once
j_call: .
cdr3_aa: ASSTPGLAGGEQY

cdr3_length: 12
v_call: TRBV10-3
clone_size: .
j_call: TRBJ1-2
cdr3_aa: AISEDRTAFDYT

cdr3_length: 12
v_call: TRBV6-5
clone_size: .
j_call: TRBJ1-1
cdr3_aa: ASKRAAGRAEAF

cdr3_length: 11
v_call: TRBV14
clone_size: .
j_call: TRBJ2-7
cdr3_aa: ASSQTGTGGLY

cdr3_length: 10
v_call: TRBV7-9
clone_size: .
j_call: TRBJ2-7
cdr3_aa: TSSLDGARQY

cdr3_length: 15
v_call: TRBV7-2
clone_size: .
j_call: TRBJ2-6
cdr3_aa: ASSLGQGPGGANVLT

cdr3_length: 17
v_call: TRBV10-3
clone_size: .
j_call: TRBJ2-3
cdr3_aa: AISEGPQGLAGGTDTQY

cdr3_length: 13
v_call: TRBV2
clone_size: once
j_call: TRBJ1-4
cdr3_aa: ASSAQQGINEKLF

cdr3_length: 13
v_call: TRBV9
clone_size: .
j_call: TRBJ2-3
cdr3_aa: ASSVGDSSTDTQY

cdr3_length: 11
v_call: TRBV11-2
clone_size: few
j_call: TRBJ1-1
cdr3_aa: ASSLDESTEAF

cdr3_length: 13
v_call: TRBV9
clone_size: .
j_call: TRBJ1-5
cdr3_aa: ASSTHETGGQPQH

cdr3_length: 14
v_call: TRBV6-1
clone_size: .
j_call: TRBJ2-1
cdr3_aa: ASSEEPGTGDLEQF

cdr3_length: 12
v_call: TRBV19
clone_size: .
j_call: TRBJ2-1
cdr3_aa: ASSISGSFNEQF

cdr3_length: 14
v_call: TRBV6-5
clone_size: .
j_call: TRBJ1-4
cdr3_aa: ASSSFVGATNEKLF

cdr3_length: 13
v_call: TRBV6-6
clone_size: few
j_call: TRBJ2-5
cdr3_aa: ASSYSWTGKETQY

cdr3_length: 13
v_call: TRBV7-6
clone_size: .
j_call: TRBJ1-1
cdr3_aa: ASSFQSGVNTEAF

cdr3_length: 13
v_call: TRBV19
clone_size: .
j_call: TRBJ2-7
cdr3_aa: ASSIGPAGMGEQY

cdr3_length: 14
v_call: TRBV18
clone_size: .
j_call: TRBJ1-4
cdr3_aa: ASSPDRGDQDEKLF

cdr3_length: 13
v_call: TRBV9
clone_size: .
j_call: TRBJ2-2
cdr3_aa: ASSVSGGSGGELF

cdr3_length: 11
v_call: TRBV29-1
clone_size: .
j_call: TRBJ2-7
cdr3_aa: SVGGQGAYEQY

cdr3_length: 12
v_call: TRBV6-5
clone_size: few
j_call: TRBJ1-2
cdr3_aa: ASSRPGGNYGYT

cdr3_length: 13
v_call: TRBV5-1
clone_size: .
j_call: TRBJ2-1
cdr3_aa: ASSLATSGDKEQF

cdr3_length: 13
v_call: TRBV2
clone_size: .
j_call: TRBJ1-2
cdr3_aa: ASSGTGTFSYGYT

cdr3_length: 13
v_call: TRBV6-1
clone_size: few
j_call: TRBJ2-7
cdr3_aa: ASSELAGSIHEQY

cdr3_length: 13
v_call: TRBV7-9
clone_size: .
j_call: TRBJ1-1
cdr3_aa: ASSPPDRLNTEAF

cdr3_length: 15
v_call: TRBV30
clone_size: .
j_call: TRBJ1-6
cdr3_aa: AWSVAEGRFLDSPLH

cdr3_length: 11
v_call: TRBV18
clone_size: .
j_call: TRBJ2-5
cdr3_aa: ASSPGRQETQY

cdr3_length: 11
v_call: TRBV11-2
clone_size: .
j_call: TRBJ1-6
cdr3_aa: ASSAGRNSPLH

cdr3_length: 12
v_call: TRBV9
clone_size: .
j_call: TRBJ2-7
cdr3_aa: ASSDGDRGAEQY

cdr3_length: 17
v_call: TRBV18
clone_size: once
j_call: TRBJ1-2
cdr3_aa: ASSEVTRDRDYVGYGYT

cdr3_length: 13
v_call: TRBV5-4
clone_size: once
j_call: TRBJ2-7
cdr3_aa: ASSLGQGLGYEQY

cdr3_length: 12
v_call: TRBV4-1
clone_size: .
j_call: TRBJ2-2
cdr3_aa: ASSQLTNTGELF

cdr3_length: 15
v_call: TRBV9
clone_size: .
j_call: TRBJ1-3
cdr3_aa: ASSVGPGGYSGNTIY

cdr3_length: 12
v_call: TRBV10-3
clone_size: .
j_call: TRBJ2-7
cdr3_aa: AISESRQGVEQY

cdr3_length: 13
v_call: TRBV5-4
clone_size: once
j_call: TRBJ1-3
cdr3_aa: ASSLWEAAGNTIY

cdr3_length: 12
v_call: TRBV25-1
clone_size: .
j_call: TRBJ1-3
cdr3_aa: ASSEYGQGNTIY